Listed below are T cell receptor beta chains from one sample, sequenced in a study of T cell responses to AZD1222 COVID-19 vaccine. The repertoire was sequenced with immunoSEQ multiplex PCR; TCRdb's copy has only in-frame clones and lacks some. The table includes approximately 100,000 clones, roughly 85% detected once. The sequences come from peripheral blood, collected 28 days after the second AZD1222 dose. Receptors were obtained from an adult who received the AZD1222 COVID-19 vaccine. CDR3s include the opening cysteine and the closing phenylalanine or tryptophan. The order of the fields is V gene, J gene, D gene, clone size, CDR3 DNA, CDR3 protein. D genes are given only for firm matches. Rows give clone size only sometimes, using once, few, many, or a class for an expanded clone.

TRBV28	TRBJ1-2	TRBD1	NA	TGTGCCAGCAGGCCCCCCGACCGACAGGGGATAAGCGGCTATGGCTACACCTTC	CASRPPDRQGISGYGYTF
TRBV28	TRBJ2-7	TRBD1	NA	TGTGCCAGCAGGGGGACAGGGGGATTTTACGAGCAGTACTTC	CASRGTGGFYEQYF
TRBV29-1	TRBJ1-1	NA	NA	TGCAGCGTTGAAGAGGAAATGCAGGGTGAAAAAGCTTTCTTT	CSVEEEMQGEKAFF
TRBV19	TRBJ1-1	NA	NA	TGTGCCAGTAGTATCCAATGGAACACTGAAGCTTTCTTT	CASSIQWNTEAFF
TRBV18	TRBJ2-4	NA	NA	TGTGCCAGCTCACCAGGGGCCAAAAACATTCAGTACTTC	CASSPGAKNIQYF
TRBV5-1	TRBJ2-7	NA	NA	TGCGCCAGCAGCGAGGGATTCCACTACGAGCAGTACTTC	CASSEGFHYEQYF
TRBV7-3	TRBJ2-7	NA	NA	TGTGCCAGCAGCTTTTCGGCCATCCGCTACGAGCAGTACTTC	CASSFSAIRYEQYF
TRBV25-1	TRBJ2-5	TRBD2	NA	TGTGCCAGCAGTGCGGGAGGAGAGACCCAGTACTTC	CASSAGGETQYF
TRBV18	TRBJ2-1	TRBD1	NA	TGTGCCAGCTCCGGACAGGGCAATGAGCAGTTCTTC	CASSGQGNEQFF
TRBV24-1	TRBJ2-5	TRBD2	once	TGTGCCACCAGTGACGTCGGGACTAGGACGACGACCCAGTACTTC	CATSDVGTRTTTQYF
TRBV10-2	TRBJ2-1	TRBD2	NA	TGCGCCTGCCGGGACTACGGTTCCCATGAGCAGTTCTTC	CACRDYGSHEQFF
TRBV5-6	TRBJ1-6	TRBD1	NA	TGTGCCAGCAGCGGCGGACAGGCAAACTATAATTCACCCCTCCACTTT	CASSGGQANYNSPLHF
TRBV28	TRBJ2-7	TRBD1	NA	TGTGCCAGCAGGACGCCGGGACAGGGGGTATACGAGCAGTACTTC	CASRTPGQGVYEQYF
TRBV5-1	TRBJ2-3	NA	NA	TGCGCCAGCAGCTTGTTTCCGTCAGATACGCAGTATTTT	CASSLFPSDTQYF
TRBV18	TRBJ1-3	NA	NA	TGTGCCAGCTCACCCCGGGGGCGGCGCTCTGGAAACACCATATATTTT	CASSPRGRRSGNTIYF
TRBV27	TRBJ1-1	NA	NA	TGTGCCAGCAGTTCAAGCTTGAACACTGAAGCTTTCTTT	CASSSSLNTEAFF
TRBV6-1	TRBJ1-5	NA	NA	TGTGCCAGCACCATGAGGGGAAGTAATCAGCCCCAGCATTTT	CASTMRGSNQPQHF
TRBV15	TRBJ2-1	TRBD1	NA	TGTGCCACCAGCCGTAGGACAGGGTTCGATGAGCAGTTCTTC	CATSRRTGFDEQFF
TRBV20-1	TRBJ2-5	NA	NA	TGCAGTGCTAGTAACGTGTACCAAGAGACCCAGTACTTC	CSASNVYQETQYF
TRBV6-2/TRBV6-3	TRBJ1-5	NA	NA	TGTGCCAGCAGTTACGATGGGAGAGGTCAGCCCCAGCATTTT	CASSYDGRGQPQHF
TRBV19	TRBJ2-7	NA	NA	TGTGCCAGTAGTGAAGCCGGGATCTCCTACGAGCAGTACTTC	CASSEAGISYEQYF
TRBV6-5	TRBJ2-2	NA	NA	TGTGCCAGCAGTTACCGTGGGGGCACCGGGGAGCTGTTTTTT	CASSYRGGTGELFF
TRBV28	TRBJ1-4	NA	few	TGTGCCAGCAGTCCCCAGGCCGCCGGGGGAGAAAAACTGTTTTTT	CASSPQAAGGEKLFF
TRBV6-1	TRBJ2-7	TRBD2	NA	TGTGCCAGCAGTGATGCGCCGGGACTACCGAAACACTACGAGCAGTACTTC	CASSDAPGLPKHYEQYF
TRBV30	TRBJ1-2	NA	few	TGTGCCTGGAGGGCCGGTGGCTACACCTTC	CAWRAGGYTF
TRBV27	TRBJ2-3	TRBD2	once	TGTGCCAGCAGGATGATGACTAGCGAGGGGAGGAAGTATTTT	CASRMMTSEGRKYF
TRBV5-1	TRBJ1-6	NA	NA	TGCGCCAGCAGCTTGGACTATAATTCACCCCTCCACTTT	CASSLDYNSPLHF
TRBV9	TRBJ1-3	NA	NA	TGTGCCAGCAGCGCCCCAATGATGGGGGGCATTGGAAACACCATATATTTT	CASSAPMMGGIGNTIYF
TRBV5-3	TRBJ2-7	NA	NA	TGTGCCAGAAGCTTTTCATATACCGGTGGACCCTACGAGCAGTACTTC	CARSFSYTGGPYEQYF
TRBV19	TRBJ1-6	NA	once	TGTGCCAGTAGTACGGGGGCAGGGACTTCACCCCTCCACTTT	CASSTGAGTSPLHF
TRBV19	TRBJ2-7	TRBD2	NA	TGTGCCAGTAGTATAGGTGGGACTAGCTACGAGCAGTACTTC	CASSIGGTSYEQYF
TRBV2	TRBJ1-5	NA	NA	TGTGCCAGCAGTGAATGGGGGTTTGACAATCAGCCCCAGCATTTT	CASSEWGFDNQPQHF
TRBV7-8	TRBJ2-1	NA	NA	TGTGCCAGCAGCTTCTCGGCATTAGGGCAGTACAATGAGCAGTTCTTC	CASSFSALGQYNEQFF
TRBV5-1	TRBJ2-1	TRBD2	NA	TGCGCCAGCAGCAAGATCGGGGGGGACAATGAGCAGTTCTTC	CASSKIGGDNEQFF
TRBV7-3	TRBJ2-5	NA	NA	TGTGCCAGCAGCTCAACCGGGGTTCGAGAGACCCAGTACTTC	CASSSTGVRETQYF
TRBV19	TRBJ1-3	TRBD1	NA	TGTGCCAGTAATCAACAGGGGAGCTCTGGAAACACCATATATTTT	CASNQQGSSGNTIYF
TRBV30	TRBJ2-7	TRBD1	NA	TGTGCCTGGAGCAGGGGGCCCTACGAGCAGTACTTC	CAWSRGPYEQYF
TRBV9	TRBJ1-2	TRBD1	once	TGTGCCAGCACACCGGGACAGGGGTCCTATGGCTACACCTTC	CASTPGQGSYGYTF
TRBV20-1	TRBJ2-7	NA	NA	TGCAGTGCTAGAGCCTTCGACGAGCAGTACTTC	CSARAFDEQYF
TRBV10-2	TRBJ1-2	NA	NA	TGCGCCAGCAGTGGGCCAGGGGAGGACTATGGCTACACCTTC	CASSGPGEDYGYTF
TRBV9	TRBJ1-5	NA	NA	TGTGCCAGCAGCGTAGGTTCAGGGGCGGATCAGCCCCAGCATTTT	CASSVGSGADQPQHF
TRBV19	TRBJ1-6	NA	NA	TGTGCCAGTCGGGGGAGCGCCTATAATTCACCCCTCCACTTT	CASRGSAYNSPLHF
TRBV20-1	TRBJ2-1	NA	NA	TGCAGTGCTAGTGGGTTCGGCAGGGTGGGCGGTAATGAGCAGTTCTTC	CSASGFGRVGGNEQFF
TRBV5-5	TRBJ2-7	NA	NA	TGTGCCAGTACGGACTACTCCTACGAGCAGTACTTC	CASTDYSYEQYF
TRBV19	TRBJ2-2	NA	NA	TGTGCCAGTACGTTGGGGGGGGCTCAGGCCGGGGAGCTGTTTTTT	CASTLGGAQAGELFF
TRBV27	TRBJ1-5	NA	NA	TGTGCCAGCAGCCTTGTGGGCTACAATCAGCCCCAGCATTTT	CASSLVGYNQPQHF